What follows are 11 T cell receptor beta chains derived from one specimen sequenced in a study of immune cell composition in non-small cell lung cancer (dated by TCRdb to the late 2010s). Non-adjacent lung tissue from the same patient, taken as far from the tumour as possible and at least 3 cm away, was used for the normal lung samples. The library was built by means of the immunoSEQ multiplex PCR assay. This is the immuneACCESS table as TCRdb keeps it, with only in-frame sequences that have V and J called. A part of the clones is gone; compared with another copy, unresolved V genes explain less than half, and the rest is unexplained. The table for this sample lists several thousand clones; roughly two thirds of them were counted only once. 20% to 25% of the sample lies in the top ten. Sequencing was carried out using non-adjacent lung tissue. Receptors originate from a human donor with non-small cell lung cancer.

V and J are TRBV6-5 and TRBJ2-7; weak D call: TRBD2 (6 bases). Germline values: CDR1 MNHEY, CDR2 SVGAGI. This CDR3 spans 15 amino acids. Trimming cost V 5 bases and J 2 bases, with 16 bases left between them. DNA of the CDR3: TGTGCCAGCAGTGTCAAACGGGGGTCCCCCTACGAGCAGTACTTC. This translates into CASSVKRGSPYEQYF.

This clone occurred a few times. This chain uses TRBV20-1 with TRBJ2-1; possible D gene TRBD2, 6 bases. V lost 3 bases and J lost 9, with 9 bases in between. Germline V CDR1 and CDR2: DFQATT, SNEGSKA (reference sequence). The CDR3 has 11 residues. CDR3 in DNA: TGCAGTGCTAGTCGGAGGGCTGAGCAGTTCTTC. This encodes CSASRRAEQFF.

The CDR3: CASSLTLSGAVEAFF. CDR3 sequence (DNA): TGTGCCAGCAGCCTGACCCTGTCTGGGGCAGTTGAAGCTTTCTTT. V usage is TRBV5-6 and J usage is TRBJ1-1; weak D call: TRBD1 (5 bases). Germline V gives CDR1 SGHDT, CDR2 YYEEEE. The CDR3 totals 15 residues. Trimming pared 4 bases from V and 7 bases from J, leaving 20 bases between.

The rearrangement joins TRBV2 to TRBJ1-1; D may be TRBD1 (5 bases). The CDR3 totals 14 residues. The V gene's germline CDR1 is SNHLY and CDR2 FYNNEI. Trimming left V 3 bases short and J 6 bases short, with 14 bases between. The CDR3 reads CASSDLALGAEAFF. The CDR3 coding sequence is TGTGCCAGCAGTGATCTTGCCCTAGGGGCTGAAGCTTTCTTT.

The chain employs TRBV6-5 and TRBJ2-7, with TRBD1 matching over 7 bases. The CDR3 is 16 residues long. Germline V gene lookup returns CDR1 MNHEY and CDR2 SVGAGI. The J segment lost 0 bases and the V segment lost 0 bases, leaving 5 bases of the junction unmatched. CDR3 nucleotide sequence: TGTGCCAGCAGTTACTCCCACAGGGGTAACTCCTACGAGCAGTACTTC. Amino acid sequence: CASSYSHRGNSYEQYF.

This clone counts as medium-sized. This rearrangement joins TRBV7-9 to TRBJ2-1, with 13 bases matching TRBD2. The CDR3 covers 15 residues. Germline loops: CDR1 SEHNR, CDR2 FQNEAQ (reference sequence). The junction had 6 bases not matched to a gene; V was cut back by 5 bases and J by 8 bases. In DNA, the CDR3 is TGTGCCAGCAGCCGACTAGCGGGGGGCGTGGATGAGCAGTTCTTC. This sequence encodes CASSRLAGGVDEQFF.

The rearrangement uses TRBV5-1 and TRBJ2-7, with 7 bases identical to TRBD1. V dropped 2 bases and J dropped 4; count of bases not matched to a gene: 15. The CDR3 has 17 residues. Per germline, CDR1 SGHRS and CDR2 YFSETQ. This CDR3 is CASSFGTALGSRYEQYF. The CDR3 DNA reads as TGCGCCAGCAGCTTCGGGACAGCCCTAGGTAGTAGATACGAGCAGTACTTC.

This rearrangement joins TRBV11-3 to TRBJ2-5, with 11 nucleotides matching TRBD1. The germline V gene encodes CDR1 SGHNT and CDR2 YENEEA. V lost 2 bases, J lost 2 bases, and 13 bases stayed unmatched. The CDR3 has 19 residues. CDR3 protein: CASSLIIGPGQGDQETQYF. The CDR3 DNA is TGTGCCAGCAGCTTAATTATCGGACCGGGACAGGGGGATCAAGAGACCCAGTACTTC.

This chain connects TRBV6-5 to TRBJ1-2, with 7 positions matching TRBD1. V trimming: 6 bases; J trimming: 7 bases; junction bases outside the gene matches: 14. This CDR3 region has 15 residues. Germline V gene sequence: CDR1 MNHEY, CDR2 SVGAGI. The CDR3 DNA sequence: TGTGCCAGCAGAGGCCACACTACAGGGGCTGGTGGCTACACCTTC. Translating gives CASRGHTTGAGGYTF.

V usage is TRBV5-4 and J usage is TRBJ1-1, with D possibly matching TRBD1 (6 bases). The CDR3 is made up of 15 amino acids. V was pared by 0 bases and J by 6 bases, with 15 bases between. The V gene's germline CDR1 is SGHNT and CDR2 YYREEE (reference sequence). CDR3 nucleotide sequence: TGTGCCAGCAGCTTGGTAGGGCAGGGGTGGGCTGAAGCTTTCTTT. This sequence encodes CASSLVGQGWAEAFF.

The chain recombines TRBV6-1 with TRBJ1-2, with a tentative D call TRBD1 (6 bases). The germline V and J ends were trimmed by 5 bases and 6 bases, with 13 bases remaining between them. Germline CDR1 MNHNS, CDR2 SASEGT. This CDR3 is 13 amino acids long. CDR3 nucleotides: TGTGCCAGCAGTAACCGGGACAAAAATGGCTACACCTTC. It specifies CASSNRDKNGYTF.